This T cell receptor (beta chain) stems from a study of CXCR3-negative and CXCR3-positive naive CD8 T cells. Regarding the study as a whole: Naive cells that were CXCR3-negative or CXCR3-positive used TRBV-TRBJ genes alike, while memory cells diverged. Surface CD5 was comparable between naive subsets; TCR strength was inferred from TRB CDR3 properties. Compared with CXCR3-negative naive cells, CXCR3-positive naive cells showed more hydrophobic TRB CDR3s.

As for this clonotype: Its antigen is as yet unknown.

The CDR3 is 20 residues long. With UMI labels, 5' RACE was used to prepare the TRB cDNA libraries. TCRdb re-called the 5' RACE reads and gives one entry per CDR3 protein, without DNA. The table lists under 50,000 distinct CDR3 sequences. The chain carries TRBV21-1 and TRBJ2-7; TCRdb's assignment of TRBD2 cannot be checked, as there is no DNA. TRBV21-1 is described as a pseudogene. This TCR was sampled from a human donor in good health. Some clones in this sample may be carry-over from other donors' samples. Sequencing used naive CXCR3- CD8+ T cells from blood. This sample's subset: CD45RO-CCR7+CD27+CD95- naive CD8+ T cells lacking CXCR3 (TNR3-). This CDR3 is CASSKDSPLMTSGGRYEQYF.